The 14 T cell receptor beta chains below were found in one sample sequenced in a study of early T cells in non-severe SARS-CoV-2 infection. A single record per CDR3 protein comes from TCRdb applying MiXCR to the 5' RACE reads. The table shows nearly 60,000 distinct CDR3 sequences, with 12% occurring only once. The sequencing input was whole blood. Receptors originate from an adult who was a healthcare worker with PCR-confirmed SARS-CoV-2 infection or an uninfected control (not recorded which).

The chain recombines TRBV2 with TRBJ1-1; weak D call: TRBD1 (6 bases). There are 17 residues in the CDR3. Germline lookup yields CDR1 SNHLY and CDR2 FYNNEI. V was shortened by 8 bases and J by 1 base, with 23 bases between the two germline ends. The CDR3 nucleotides read TGTGCCAGCCTAGGGGCTAGTACGAGGGGGACGAACACTGAAGCTTTCTTT. It specifies CASLGASTRGTNTEAFF.

V usage is TRBV4-2 and J usage is TRBJ2-5; D is possibly TRBD2 (6 bases). The V end lost 1 base, the J end lost 6 bases, and 9 bases lay between the germline ends. From germline, CDR1 is LGHNA and CDR2 YNFKEQ. There are 13 residues in the CDR3. The CDR3 here is CASSQGEDQTQYF. The DNA for the CDR3 is TGTGCCAGCAGCCAAGGGGAGGATCAGACCCAGTACTTC.

This clonotype has a handful of counts. The chain has TRBV6-2 or TRBV6-3 and TRBJ1-1; D uncertain. V gave up 3 bases and J gave up 3 bases, with 14 bases separating them. The CDR3 is made up of 15 amino acids. Germline CDR1 and CDR2: MNHEY and SVGEGT. CDR3 nucleotides: TGTGCCAGCAGTTATGCAGGCACATGGGACACTGAAGCTTTCTTT. Translating gives CASSYAGTWDTEAFF.

This clonotype was seen a handful of times. The V call is TRBV4-1, the J call TRBJ2-3; D call uncertain. The length of the CDR3 is 19 residues. In germline, CDR1 is MGHRA, CDR2 YSYEKL. V was clipped by 1 base and J by 3 bases, with 23 bases between them. The DNA of the CDR3 is TGCGCCAGCAGCCAAGCTGTGACGGGTAGCAGTTACAATACAGATACGCAGTATTTT. Residues: CASSQAVTGSSYNTDTQYF.

This clonotype has only a few counts. The chain has TRBV7-9 and TRBJ2-1; D possibly matches TRBD1 or TRBD2 (6 bases each). The CDR3 extends over 15 amino acids. Germline CDR1 is SEHNR and CDR2 is FQNEAQ (reference sequence). V dropped 5 bases and J dropped 10 bases, with 21 bases sitting between them. CDR3 residues: CASSPTGVGGGEQFF. The CDR3 bases are TGTGCCAGCAGCCCAACGGGGGTAGGGGGAGGCGAGCAGTTCTTC.

This clonotype was seen a handful of times. This sequence joins TRBV6-5 and TRBJ2-5, with 8 bases fitting TRBD2. Trimming at V came to 6 bases and at J to 7 bases, leaving 10 bases not matched to a gene. This CDR3 has 14 amino acids. Germline values: CDR1 MNHEY, CDR2 SVGAGI. CDR3 in DNA: TGTGCCAGCAGACCAGCGGGGGTCTTTACGACCCAGTACTTC. The encoded protein is CASRPAGVFTTQYF.

This rearrangement joins TRBV6-5 to TRBJ2-1; 10 bases are shared with TRBD2. The V gene end was trimmed by 2 bases and the J gene end by 4 bases; junction bases not matched to a gene: 2. CDR1 is MNHEY and CDR2 is SVGAGI in the germline V gene. CDR3 length: 15 residues. CDR3 nucleotide sequence: TGTGCCAGCAGTTACGTAGCGGGGGGATACAATGAGCAGTTCTTC. It yields the protein CASSYVAGGYNEQFF.

This clonotype appeared a few times. The rearrangement joins TRBV7-9 to TRBJ2-7; the match to TRBD1 covers 7 bases. V gave up 7 bases and J gave up 5 bases; unmatched junction bases: 11. CDR1 and CDR2 from the germline V gene are SEHNR and FQNEAQ (reference sequence). The CDR3 is 14 amino acids. This CDR3 is CASNHVGGNDEQYF. CDR3 sequence (DNA): TGTGCCAGCAACCATGTAGGGGGCAACGACGAGCAGTACTTC.

This sequence joins TRBV10-2 and TRBJ1-5; 7 nucleotides match TRBD1. CDR3 size: 13 residues. Trimming at V came to 5 bases and at J to 7 bases, leaving 5 bases not matched to a gene. Germline values: CDR1 WSHSY, CDR2 SAAADI. In DNA, the CDR3 is TGCGCCAGCAGTACCACAGGGGACCAGCCCCAGCATTTT. It yields the protein CASSTTGDQPQHF.

The J gene is TRBJ1-5, the V gene TRBV3-1; 10 positions match TRBD1. V shed 5 bases, J shed 2 bases, and the junction held 3 bases outside the gene matches. Germline CDR1 LGHDT, CDR2 YNNKEL (reference sequence). This CDR3 is built from 15 residues. In DNA form, the CDR3 reads TGTGCCAGCAGCGGGACAGGGGAAGGCAATCAGCCCCAGCATTTT. Amino acids: CASSGTGEGNQPQHF.

This clonotype was observed at least ten times. This chain connects TRBV11-3 to TRBJ2-7, with D possibly TRBD2 on 6 matching bases. The germline CDR1 and CDR2 sequences are SGHNT and YENEEA. The V gene lost 3 bases and the J gene lost 4 bases, with 16 bases spanning the gap. This CDR3 region has 15 residues. CDR3: CASSFGDSPAYEQYF. The CDR3 DNA follows: TGTGCCAGCAGCTTCGGGGACTCCCCGGCATACGAGCAGTACTTC.

This clonotype was detected many times. The chain is built from TRBV27 and TRBJ1-1; D is uncertain. Germline V gene lookup returns CDR1 MNHEY and CDR2 SMNVEV (reference sequence). With 2 bases removed from V and 1 base from J, the gap between germline ends came to 14 bases. This CDR3 has 16 amino acids. CDR3 DNA sequence: TGTGCCAGCAGTTTAAGGCAGCCCACACCGAACACTGAAGCTTTCTTT. Residues: CASSLRQPTPNTEAFF.

This clonotype occurred many times. CDR3 in amino acids: CSVARPNTEAFF. In DNA, the CDR3 is TGCAGCGTTGCCAGACCGAACACTGAAGCTTTCTTT. The chain joins TRBV29-1 to TRBJ1-1; D uncertain. V was pared by 4 bases and J by 1 base, with 7 bases between. CDR1 and CDR2 from the germline V gene are SQVTM and ANQGSEA. This CDR3 contains 12 residues.

This clonotype has a single count. This rearrangement joins TRBV4-1 to TRBJ1-1; TRBD1 agrees at 10 bases. Trimming cost V 4 bases and J 4 bases; bases outside gene matches: 12. The length of the CDR3 is 17 residues. Germline CDR1 MGHRA, CDR2 YSYEKL. The CDR3 region is CASSLYTHGTGATEAFF. The CDR3 DNA is TGCGCCAGCAGCCTGTACACCCACGGGACAGGGGCCACTGAAGCTTTCTTT.